This TCR beta chain stems from a study of blood T cell repertoires in COVID-19. CDR3 length: 14 residues. After removal of 8 bases from V and 1 base from J, the junction contained 7 bases not matched to a gene. Germline V CDR1 and CDR2: LGHDT, YNNKEL (reference sequence). Generated by immunoSEQ multiplex PCR, the TCRdb table keeps only in-frame clones and is missing some. The sample yields some 16,000 clones, around 89% seen once. The chain uses TRBV3-1 (or the pseudogene TRBV3-2) and TRBJ2-5, with 7 bases aligning to TRBD2. The TCR comes from an elderly man with acute or convalescent COVID-19. The sequenced material came from peripheral blood. The CDR3 is CASSLLALQETQYF. As DNA, the CDR3 is TGTGCCAGCTCATTACTAGCGCTCCAAGAGACCCAGTACTTC.